This paragraph reports one T cell receptor beta chain. What it binds is not known. The sample belongs to a study of response to subunit inactivated influenza vaccine. TCRdb reanalysed the RT-PCR reads using MiXCR and keeps one entry per CDR3 protein. The data hold roughly 650,000 distinct CDR3 sequences, with about a sixth observed a single time. General study results and limits: Few additional T cells are recruited per seasonal influenza vaccination, authors suggested.

The CDR3 is 16 amino acids. Between the trimmed V and J ends, which lost 0 bases and 0 bases, there was a span of 11 bases. Germline assignment: CDR1 SGHRS and CDR2 YFSETQ. The sequencing here drew on PBMCs from blood, taken 11 to 12 days after vaccination. This TCR came from a middle-aged man who received an inactivated influenza vaccine. The chain carries TRBV5-1 and TRBJ2-3; D unresolved. In DNA, the CDR3 is TGCGCCAGCAGCTTGGTCGGCTATTCTAGCACAGATACGCAGTATTTT. This encodes CASSLVGYSSTDTQYF.